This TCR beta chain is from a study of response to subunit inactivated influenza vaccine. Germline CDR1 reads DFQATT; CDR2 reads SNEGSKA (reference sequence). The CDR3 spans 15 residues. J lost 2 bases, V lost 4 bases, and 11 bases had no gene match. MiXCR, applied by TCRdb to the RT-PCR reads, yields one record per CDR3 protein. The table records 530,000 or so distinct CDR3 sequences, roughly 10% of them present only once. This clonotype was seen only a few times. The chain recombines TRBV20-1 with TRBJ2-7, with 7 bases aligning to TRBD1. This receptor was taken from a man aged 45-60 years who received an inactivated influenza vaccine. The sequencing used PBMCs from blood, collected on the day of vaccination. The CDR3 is CSATPSDRTTYEQYF. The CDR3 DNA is TGCAGTGCTACACCATCGGACAGGACCACCTACGAGCAGTACTTC.